Listed below are T cell receptor beta chains from one sample, sequenced in a study of blood T cell repertoires in COVID-19. Some clones are missing from TCRdb's copy, which holds only in-frame ones; the method was immunoSEQ multiplex PCR. The sample holds 150,000 to 180,000 clones, around 79% seen once. The specimen was peripheral blood. The receptors here all came from a man older than 75 with acute or convalescent COVID-19. The CDR3 runs from the conserved cysteine through the conserved F or W. D genes are given only for firm matches. Rows give clone size only sometimes, using once, few, many, or a class for an expanded clone.

V: TRBV7-2; size: .; D: TRBD1; J: TRBJ2-7; DNA: TGTGCCAGCAGCTTAGCTCTCAGAAAGTCGCAGGGGGCCCCCTACGAGCAGTACTTC; CDR3: CASSLALRKSQGAPYEQYF
V: TRBV25-1; size: .; D: TRBD1; J: TRBJ2-5; DNA: TGTGCCAGCGGTGGGACAGGGGGTCAAGAGACCCAGTACTTC; CDR3: CASGGTGGQETQYF
V: TRBV18; size: once; D: .; J: TRBJ2-7; DNA: TGTGCCAGCTCACCACGCACGGAAGCGGGCGAGCAGTACTTC; CDR3: CASSPRTEAGEQYF
V: TRBV18; size: once; D: .; J: TRBJ1-6; DNA: TGTGCCAGCTCACCTTTTAGCTCCTATAATTCACCCCTCCACTTT; CDR3: CASSPFSSYNSPLHF
V: TRBV19; size: .; D: .; J: TRBJ1-4; DNA: TGTGCCACCCGACAACGGCAGACTAATGAAAAACTGTTTTTT; CDR3: CATRQRQTNEKLFF
V: TRBV7-2; size: .; D: .; J: TRBJ2-3; DNA: TGTGCCAGCAGCGAGACCCTCGGGAGCGTGGGGGAGCAGTATTTT; CDR3: CASSETLGSVGEQYF
V: TRBV7-3; size: .; D: .; J: TRBJ1-1; DNA: TGTGCCAGCAGCTTGGGCGCAAACACTGAAGCTTTCTTT; CDR3: CASSLGANTEAFF
V: TRBV5-8; size: .; D: .; J: TRBJ1-2; DNA: TGTGCCAGCAGCAGACAGGAGCGGGAAGGCTACACCTTC; CDR3: CASSRQEREGYTF
V: TRBV6-5; size: .; D: .; J: TRBJ1-5; DNA: TGTGCCACAGGGGCTAGCAATCAGCCCCAGCATTTT; CDR3: CATGASNQPQHF
V: TRBV4-1; size: .; D: TRBD2; J: TRBJ2-1; DNA: TGCGCCAGCAGCCAAGTGTCCCTAGCGGGGGCCCGCTCCTACAATGAGCAGTTCTTC; CDR3: CASSQVSLAGARSYNEQFF
V: TRBV29-1; size: .; D: .; J: TRBJ2-1; DNA: TGCAGCTCAAGGACAGCCTCCTACAATGAGCAGTTCTTC; CDR3: CSSRTASYNEQFF
V: TRBV5-1; size: .; D: .; J: TRBJ1-1; DNA: TGCGCCAGCAGTACATCAGGGGCGCGGTATACTGAAGCTTTCTTT; CDR3: CASSTSGARYTEAFF
V: TRBV6-6; size: .; D: TRBD2; J: TRBJ2-2; DNA: TGTGCCAGCAGCCCCACCGGGGGACTAGCGGGGGGGCGGGGTACCGGGGAGCTGTTTTTT; CDR3: CASSPTGGLAGGRGTGELFF
V: TRBV12-3/TRBV12-4; size: .; D: .; J: TRBJ2-1; DNA: TGTGCCAGCAGTTTAGGGCTAGGTGAGCAGTTCTTC; CDR3: CASSLGLGEQFF
V: TRBV12-3/TRBV12-4; size: .; D: .; J: TRBJ2-1; DNA: TGTGCCAGCCGGTACTCGCGCAATGAGCAGTTCTTC; CDR3: CASRYSRNEQFF
V: TRBV2; size: .; D: TRBD1; J: TRBJ2-1; DNA: TGTGCCAGCGCTCAAGACCCGGGACAGTACTACAATGAGCAGTTCTTC; CDR3: CASAQDPGQYYNEQFF
V: TRBV28; size: .; D: .; J: TRBJ2-3; DNA: TGTGCCAGCTCAACTCCTAGCACAGATACGCAGTATTTT; CDR3: CASSTPSTDTQYF
V: TRBV12-5; size: .; D: TRBD2; J: TRBJ2-1; DNA: TGTGCTAGTGGTTCCCTTGCGGGGGGTTACAATGAGCAGTTCTTC; CDR3: CASGSLAGGYNEQFF
V: TRBV11-3; size: once; D: TRBD2; J: TRBJ2-5; DNA: TGTGCCAGCAGCTTAGTCTCGGGCGGGGAGGGCGAGACCCAGTACTTC; CDR3: CASSLVSGGEGETQYF
V: TRBV5-1; size: few; D: .; J: TRBJ2-5; DNA: TGCGCCAGCAGCTTTAAAGAGACCCAGTACTTC; CDR3: CASSFKETQYF
V: TRBV5-6; size: .; D: TRBD1; J: TRBJ1-2; DNA: TGTGCCAGCAGCTTCGGACAGGTGGGTGGCTACACCTTC; CDR3: CASSFGQVGGYTF
V: TRBV10-3; size: .; D: .; J: TRBJ2-5; DNA: TGTGCCATCAGTGAGTTCAGTTCGGGACAAGAGACCCAGTACTTC; CDR3: CAISEFSSGQETQYF
V: TRBV7-8; size: .; D: TRBD1; J: TRBJ1-5; DNA: TGTGCCAGCAGCGCAGAAACAGGGGGCAATCAGCCCCAGCATTTT; CDR3: CASSAETGGNQPQHF
V: TRBV28; size: .; D: .; J: TRBJ1-6; DNA: TGTGCCAGCAGTTCTGGGGGGTTTTCGTATAATTCACCCCTCCACTTT; CDR3: CASSSGGFSYNSPLHF
V: TRBV6-5; size: .; D: .; J: TRBJ1-1; DNA: TGTGCCAGCAGTTACTCGTCAGGGGAGACTGAAGCTTTCTTT; CDR3: CASSYSSGETEAFF
V: TRBV25-1; size: .; D: .; J: TRBJ1-1; DNA: TGTGCCAGCAGTGAGGGACTTAAGCCGAACACTGAAGCTTTCTTT; CDR3: CASSEGLKPNTEAFF
V: TRBV11-2; size: once; D: .; J: TRBJ1-2; DNA: TGTGCCAGCAGCTCGGGGGGATCCTATGGCTACACCTTC; CDR3: CASSSGGSYGYTF
V: TRBV19; size: once; D: .; J: TRBJ1-5; DNA: TGTGCCAGTAGTATAGACTCCGGGGGTTCTCAGCCCCAGCATTTT; CDR3: CASSIDSGGSQPQHF
V: TRBV19; size: .; D: TRBD2; J: TRBJ2-1; DNA: TGTGCCAGTAGTATAACCCAGCGGGGGAGCGATGAGCAGTTCTTC; CDR3: CASSITQRGSDEQFF
V: TRBV5-5; size: .; D: TRBD1; J: TRBJ1-2; DNA: TGTGCCAGCAGCTTGGCGGGACAGGGAGGCTATGGCTACACCTTC; CDR3: CASSLAGQGGYGYTF
V: TRBV5-6; size: .; D: TRBD1; J: TRBJ2-3; DNA: TGTGCCAGCAGTTACAGGGGGCTCAGCACAGATACGCAGTATTTT; CDR3: CASSYRGLSTDTQYF
V: TRBV28; size: .; D: .; J: TRBJ2-5; DNA: TGTGCCAGCAGATTTAGGGGAGAGACCCAGTACTTC; CDR3: CASRFRGETQYF
V: TRBV3-1/TRBV3-2; size: .; D: TRBD1; J: TRBJ2-5; DNA: TGTGCCAGCAACGGACAGGGTTCCCGGGAGACCCAGTACTTC; CDR3: CASNGQGSRETQYF
V: TRBV9; size: .; D: .; J: TRBJ2-2; DNA: TGTGCCAGCAGCGCCCTATTCACCGGGGAGCTGTTTTTT; CDR3: CASSALFTGELFF
V: TRBV27; size: .; D: TRBD2; J: TRBJ2-1; DNA: TGTGCCAGCAGTTTATTGGCTAGCGGCAACAATGAGCAGTTCTTC; CDR3: CASSLLASGNNEQFF